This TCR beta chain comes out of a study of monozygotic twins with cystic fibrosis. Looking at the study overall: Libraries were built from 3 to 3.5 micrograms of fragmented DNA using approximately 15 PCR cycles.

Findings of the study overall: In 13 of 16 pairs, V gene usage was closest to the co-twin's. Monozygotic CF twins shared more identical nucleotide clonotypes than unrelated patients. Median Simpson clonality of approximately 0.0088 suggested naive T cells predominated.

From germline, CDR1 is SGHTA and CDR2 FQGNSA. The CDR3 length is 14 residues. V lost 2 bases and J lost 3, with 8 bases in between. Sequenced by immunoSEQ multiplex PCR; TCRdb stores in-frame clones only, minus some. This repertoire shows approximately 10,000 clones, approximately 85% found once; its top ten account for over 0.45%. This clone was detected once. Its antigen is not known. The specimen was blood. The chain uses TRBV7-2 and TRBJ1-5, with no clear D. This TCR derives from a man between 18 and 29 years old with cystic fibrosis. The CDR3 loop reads CASSLLRANQPQHF. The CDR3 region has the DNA TGTGCCAGCAGCTTACTTAGGGCCAATCAGCCCCAGCATTTT.